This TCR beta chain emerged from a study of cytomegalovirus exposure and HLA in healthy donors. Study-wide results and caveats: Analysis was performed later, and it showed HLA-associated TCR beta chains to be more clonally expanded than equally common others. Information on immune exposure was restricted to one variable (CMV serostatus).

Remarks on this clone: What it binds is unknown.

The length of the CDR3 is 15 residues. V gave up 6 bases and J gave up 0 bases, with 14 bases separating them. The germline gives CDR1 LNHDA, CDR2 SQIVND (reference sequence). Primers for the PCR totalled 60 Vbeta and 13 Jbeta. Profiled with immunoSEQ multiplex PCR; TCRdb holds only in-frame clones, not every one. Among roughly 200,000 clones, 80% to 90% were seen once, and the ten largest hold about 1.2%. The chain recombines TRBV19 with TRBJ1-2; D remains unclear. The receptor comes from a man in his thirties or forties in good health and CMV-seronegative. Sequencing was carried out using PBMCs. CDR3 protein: CASSLTHSPNYGYTF. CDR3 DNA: TGTGCCAGTAGCCTCACGCACAGCCCTAACTATGGCTACACCTTC.